One and the same sample provided the 21 T cell receptor beta chains below, sequenced in a study of identical twins. TCRdb itself ran the 5' RACE reads through MiXCR, one entry per CDR3 protein. The sample includes hundreds of thousands of distinct CDR3 sequences, roughly 12% seen only once; the top ten take roughly 1.5%. The sample was also linked to a second study, of yellow fever vaccine responses in identical twins.

The sample consisted of PBMCs. These receptors all stem from a woman between 18 and 29 years old in good health.

This clonotype was recorded at least ten times. The chain carries TRBV29-1 and TRBJ2-5; perhaps TRBD1 as D (7 bases). Per the germline V gene, CDR1 is SQVTM and CDR2 is ANQGSEA. V was cut by 5 bases and J by 4 bases, with 14 bases left in between. The CDR3 is 13 residues long. The CDR3 sequence is CSVFRQGGETQYF. As DNA, the CDR3 is TGCAGCGTTTTCCGACAGGGAGGAGAGACCCAGTACTTC. The variable domain in full, with the rest retrieved from reference TRBV29-1 and TRBJ2-5, is SAVISQKPSRDICQRGTSLTIQCQVDSQVTMMFWYRQQPGQSLTLIATANQGSEATYESGFVIDKFPISRPNLTFSTLTVSNMSPEDSSIYLCSVFRQGGETQYFGPGTRLLVL.

The rearrangement uses TRBV4-2 and TRBJ2-2; D is unresolved. In germline, CDR1 is LGHNA, CDR2 YNFKEQ. Trimming left V 0 bases short and J 1 base short, with 6 bases between. The CDR3 extends over 15 amino acids. The CDR3 sequence: CASSQESRNTGELFF. For the CDR3, the DNA is TGTGCCAGCAGCCAAGAGTCCCGGAACACCGGGGAGCTGTTTTTT.

There are a few counts of this clonotype. The rearrangement joins TRBV4-1 to TRBJ2-7, with D maybe TRBD1 (5 bases). Looked up from germline, CDR1 is MGHRA and CDR2 is YSYEKL. V was trimmed by 0 bases and J by 3 bases, leaving 9 bases between them. This CDR3 contains 14 residues. The CDR3 reads CASSQDLTDYEQYF. The CDR3 nucleotides read TGCGCCAGCAGCCAAGATCTGACAGACTACGAGCAGTACTTC.

This clonotype turned up a few times. For the CDR3, the DNA is TGTGCCAGTGGTCAGGGGCTCGCCACCGGGGAGCTGTTTTTT. It codes for CASGQGLATGELFF. The rearrangement uses TRBV27 and TRBJ2-2; a weak D match, TRBD1 (6 bases). The CDR3 totals 14 residues. CDR1 and CDR2 from the germline V gene are MNHEY and SMNVEV (reference sequence). The V gene lost 9 bases and the J gene lost 4 bases, with 15 bases spanning the gap.

In this sample, this clonotype turned up a few times. The chain recombines TRBV2 with TRBJ1-5, with TRBD1 matching over 7 bases. Unmatched junction bases numbered 9, after V lost 4 bases and J lost 9 bases. The CDR3 runs 14 residues. Germline V gene sequence: CDR1 SNHLY, CDR2 FYNNEI. The CDR3 region is CASSVSGGLGPQHF. The CDR3, as DNA: TGTGCCAGCAGTGTTTCAGGGGGGTTGGGGCCCCAGCATTTT.

This chain links TRBV11-2 with TRBJ2-7; 10 bases map to TRBD2. CDR1 SGHAT and CDR2 FQNNGV come from the germline V gene. The length of the CDR3 is 15 residues. The junction had 2 bases not matched to a gene; V was cut back by 1 base and J by 2 bases. The CDR3 reads CASSLVSGRTYEQYF. The CDR3 nucleotides read TGTGCCAGCAGCTTAGTTAGCGGGAGGACCTACGAGCAGTACTTC.

This clonotype was detected only once. The chain employs TRBV28 and TRBJ2-7; maybe TRBD1 (6 bases). Germline V gene data show CDR1 as MDHEN and CDR2 as SYDVKM. V was trimmed by 6 bases and J by 2 bases, leaving 11 bases between them. This CDR3 contains 13 residues. The CDR3 loop is CASRLGGTYEQYV. DNA of the CDR3: TGTGCCAGCAGGCTAGGGGGTACCTACGAGCAGTACGTC.

This clonotype turned up a few times. This chain joins TRBV19 and TRBJ2-7, with a possible D match to TRBD1 (5 bases). There are 14 residues in the CDR3. V was pared by 2 bases and J by 0 bases, with 8 bases between. Germline V gene data show CDR1 as LNHDA and CDR2 as SQIVND (reference sequence). CDR3 residues: CASSITGVSYEQYF. The CDR3 DNA follows: TGTGCCAGTAGTATAACAGGTGTCTCCTACGAGCAGTACTTC.

The rearrangement joins TRBV2 to TRBJ1-4; maybe TRBD1 (6 bases). In germline, CDR1 is SNHLY, CDR2 FYNNEI. The CDR3 has 14 amino acids. The germline V and J ends were trimmed by 5 bases and 8 bases, with 15 bases remaining between them. This CDR3 reads CASSQTGNGEKLFF. As DNA, the CDR3 is TGTGCCAGCAGTCAAACAGGGAATGGCGAAAAACTGTTTTTT.

The V gene is TRBV11-1, the J gene TRBJ2-7, with D tentatively TRBD2 (5 bases). CDR1 is SGHAT, CDR2 FQDESV, per germline (reference sequence). This CDR3 comprises 14 residues. V was shortened by 3 bases and J by 2 bases, with 11 bases between the two germline ends. The CDR3 DNA sequence: TGTGCCAGCAGCTTCCAGGAGGACCCCTACGAGCAGTACTTC. This translates into CASSFQEDPYEQYF.

This clonotype was seen repeatedly, ten times or more. This chain joins TRBV10-3 and TRBJ1-2; the D gene is possibly TRBD1 (6 bases). The CDR3 covers 14 residues. V was shortened by 2 bases and J by 4 bases, with 11 bases between the two germline ends. Germline V gives CDR1 ENHRY, CDR2 SYGVKD. This chain's CDR3 is CAISEPQGIYGYTF. CDR3 coding DNA: TGTGCCATCAGTGAGCCTCAGGGGATCTATGGCTACACCTTC.

This clonotype was seen a few times. The chain joins TRBV7-8 to TRBJ2-7; D is possibly TRBD2 (6 bases). The CDR3 loop spans 16 amino acids. The germline V and J ends were trimmed by 1 base and 1 base, with 14 bases remaining between them. CDR1 SGHVS and CDR2 FQNEAQ come from the germline V gene. The CDR3: CASSLVAQRASYEQYF. Here the CDR3 DNA reads TGTGCCAGCAGCTTAGTTGCCCAGCGGGCTTCCTACGAGCAGTACTTC.

This clonotype was detected many times. The gene calls are TRBV12-3 or TRBV12-4 and TRBJ2-2; possible D gene TRBD1, 6 bases. The CDR3 is made up of 13 amino acids. Between the trimmed V and J ends, which lost 6 bases and 3 bases, there was a span of 8 bases. The CDR3 loop is CASRQGYTGELFF. The DNA for the CDR3 is TGTGCCAGCAGACAGGGATACACCGGGGAGCTGTTTTTT.

This clonotype was seen a handful of times. The chain carries TRBV6-1 and TRBJ1-2, with a possible D match to TRBD1 (6 bases). V lost 6 bases to trimming and J lost 5 bases, with 13 bases between them. This CDR3 has 13 residues. Germline CDR1 reads MNHNS; CDR2 reads SASEGT. CDR3 amino acids: CASRTGAGYGYTF. In nucleotides, the CDR3 is TGTGCCAGCAGGACGGGGGCAGGGTATGGCTACACCTTC.

The J gene is TRBJ2-7, the V gene TRBV12-5; D tentatively reads TRBD1 or TRBD2 (6 bases each). Trimming pared 0 bases from V and 0 bases from J, leaving 12 bases between. The CDR3 sequence is 16 residues long. Per the germline V gene, CDR1 is LGHNT and CDR2 is FRNRAP. This chain's CDR3 is CASGLVGGLSSYEQYV. CDR3 DNA sequence: TGTGCTAGTGGTTTGGTCGGGGGCCTTAGCTCCTACGAGCAGTACGTC.

V and J are TRBV28 and TRBJ1-1; tentative D call: TRBD1 (5 bases). The CDR3 is made up of 15 amino acids. CDR1 and CDR2 (germline): MDHEN, SYDVKM. Trimming took off 5 bases at V and 5 bases at J, with 18 bases between the two ends. CDR3 DNA: TGTGCCAGCAGTCCGCCCGGGGGAGGCAAAACTGAAGCTTTCTTT. The encoded protein is CASSPPGGGKTEAFF.

The CDR3 protein is CSARSDEKLFF. In DNA form, the CDR3 reads TGCAGTGCTAGGTCGGATGAAAAACTGTTTTTT. The V and J genes are TRBV20-1 and TRBJ1-4; D is unclear. CDR3 length: 11 amino acids. The ends were cut back, 3 bases at V and 6 bases at J, with 5 bases in the middle. CDR1 DFQATT and CDR2 SNEGSKA come from the germline V gene (reference sequence).

This clonotype was counted only a few times. The chain is built from TRBV11-3 and TRBJ2-7; 7 nucleotides match TRBD2. The CDR3 has 12 residues. Germline loops: CDR1 SGHNT, CDR2 YENEEA. Trimming cost V 7 bases and J 7 bases; bases outside gene matches: 7. CDR3 residues: CASNPPGGEQYV. CDR3 nucleotide sequence: TGTGCCAGCAACCCGCCGGGGGGTGAGCAGTACGTC.

V gene TRBV10-2 combines with J gene TRBJ1-6; maybe TRBD1 (6 bases). The CDR3 is 14 residues long. In germline, CDR1 is WSHSY, CDR2 SAAADI. Trimming pared 4 bases from V and 9 bases from J, leaving 13 bases between. The CDR3 bases are TGCGCCAGCAGTGCGCAGGGAGGGGGTTCACCCCTCCACTTT. Amino acids: CASSAQGGGSPLHF.

This clonotype showed up many times. The chain combines TRBV5-6 with TRBJ2-3; TRBD2 aligns across 7 bases. Per germline, CDR1 SGHDT and CDR2 YYEEEE. J was trimmed by 4 bases and V by 3 bases; bases with no gene match: 11. This CDR3 has 16 residues. Here the CDR3 reads CASSSESGIAADTQYF. CDR3 nucleotide sequence: TGTGCCAGCAGCTCCGAGAGCGGGATAGCTGCAGATACGCAGTATTTT.

This clonotype was detected once. This chain uses TRBV15 with TRBJ2-7; 8 positions match TRBD1. This CDR3 contains 15 residues. In germline, CDR1 is LNHNV, CDR2 YYDKDF (reference sequence). V shed 3 bases, J shed 2 bases, and the junction held 6 bases outside the gene matches. The CDR3 reads CATSRDRVVTYEQYV. The CDR3 nucleotides are TGTGCCACCAGCAGGGACAGGGTAGTGACCTACGAGCAGTACGTC.